This T cell receptor (beta chain) was found in a study of cytomegalovirus exposure and HLA in healthy donors. Clones were sequenced by immunoSEQ multiplex PCR, and TCRdb holds only the in-frame ones, with some missing. The sample lists under 250,000 clones; about 90% were seen once. V lost 5 bases, J lost 2 bases, and 6 bases lay in between. The CDR3 sequence is 12 residues long. From germline, CDR1 is SNHLY and CDR2 FYNNEI. Findings of the study overall: The dataset shows that most TCR sequences were rare, while some public TCRs occurred in many donors.

There are many counts of this clone. Its cognate antigen is unknown. This receptor was identified in a man aged 18 to 30 in good health and CMV-seropositive. The chain couples TRBV2 to TRBJ1-1; D is ambiguous. The sequenced sample consisted of PBMCs. CDR3 sequence reads: CASSLHNTEAFF. The DNA for the CDR3 is TGTGCCAGCAGTCTACATAACACTGAAGCTTTCTTT. The variable domain in full, with the rest retrieved from reference TRBV2 and TRBJ1-1, is EPEVTQTPSHQVTQMGQEVILRCVPISNHLYFYWYRQILGQKVEFLVSFYNNEISEKSEIFDDQFSVERPDGSNFTLKIRSTKLEDSAMYFCASSLHNTEAFFGQGTRLTVV.